A selection of T cell receptor beta chains follows, all from one sample in a study of T-cell memory formation after mild COVID-19. In TCRdb, the 5' RACE reads were re-called with MiXCR into one record per CDR3 protein. The sample holds 250,000 to 300,000 distinct CDR3 sequences; about a sixth are singletons and the top ten take 22%. Sequenced sample: PBMCs or a T cell subset sorted from them (not recorded which). Receptors were obtained from a man younger than 35 who had mild COVID-19 (a few samples of this study predate the infection). Cell type and time point are not known. The CDR3 runs from the conserved cysteine through the conserved F or W. D genes are given only for firm matches. Not every row has a clone size; where given, it reads once, few, many or a size class.

abundance: few; j_gene: TRBJ1-5; d_gene: .; v_gene: TRBV7-6; CDR3nt: TGTGCCAGCAGCTTATATGACGGCAATCAGCCCCAGCATTTT; CDR3aa: CASSLYDGNQPQHF
abundance: few; j_gene: TRBJ1-2; d_gene: .; v_gene: TRBV25-1; CDR3nt: TGTGCCAGCAGTGATGAGGGAAGCTACACCTTC; CDR3aa: CASSDEGSYTF
abundance: .; j_gene: TRBJ1-2; d_gene: TRBD1; v_gene: TRBV28; CDR3nt: TGTGCCAGCAGTCCAGGACAGGGAATCTATGGCTACACCTTC; CDR3aa: CASSPGQGIYGYTF
abundance: .; j_gene: TRBJ1-6; d_gene: .; v_gene: TRBV5-1; CDR3nt: TGCGCCAGCAGCGCGGGAAGTAATTCACCCCTCCACTTT; CDR3aa: CASSAGSNSPLHF
abundance: .; j_gene: TRBJ2-3; d_gene: .; v_gene: TRBV24-1; CDR3nt: TGTGCCACCAGTGATTTTAGGGGAGATACGCAGTATTTT; CDR3aa: CATSDFRGDTQYF
abundance: few; j_gene: TRBJ2-7; d_gene: TRBD1; v_gene: TRBV9; CDR3nt: TGTGCCAGCAGCGGGGACAGGAGACCCTACGAGCAGTACTTC; CDR3aa: CASSGDRRPYEQYF
abundance: .; j_gene: TRBJ1-1; d_gene: TRBD1; v_gene: TRBV30; CDR3nt: TGTGCCTGGAGCCCGGCAGGGGGTTGGAGTGAAGCTTTCTTT; CDR3aa: CAWSPAGGWSEAFF
abundance: .; j_gene: TRBJ1-5; d_gene: .; v_gene: TRBV7-9; CDR3nt: TGTGCCAGCAGCTTAGATTGGGGAAGCAATCAGCCCCAGCATTTT; CDR3aa: CASSLDWGSNQPQHF
abundance: few; j_gene: TRBJ2-1; d_gene: .; v_gene: TRBV7-9; CDR3nt: TGTGCCAGCAGTTTTGGAGACAGACACAATGAGCAGTTCTTC; CDR3aa: CASSFGDRHNEQFF
abundance: .; j_gene: TRBJ2-5; d_gene: TRBD1; v_gene: TRBV29-1; CDR3nt: TGCAGCGTTGGTTTTACGGGGACAGGGGTGGAGACCCAGTACTTC; CDR3aa: CSVGFTGTGVETQYF
abundance: many; j_gene: TRBJ1-1; d_gene: TRBD1; v_gene: TRBV27; CDR3nt: TGTGCCAGCAGTAACCAGGGGGCGCGGAACACTGAAGCTTTCTTT; CDR3aa: CASSNQGARNTEAFF
abundance: few; j_gene: TRBJ1-1; d_gene: TRBD1; v_gene: TRBV5-1; CDR3nt: TGCGCCAGCAGCGACCCCAGGACAGGGTATAACACTGAAGCTTTCTTT; CDR3aa: CASSDPRTGYNTEAFF
abundance: few; j_gene: TRBJ2-3; d_gene: TRBD1; v_gene: TRBV14; CDR3nt: TGTGCCAGCAGCCAAAGGCAGGGGGCTTCCACAGATACGCAGTATTTT; CDR3aa: CASSQRQGASTDTQYF
abundance: .; j_gene: TRBJ2-3; d_gene: .; v_gene: TRBV24-1; CDR3nt: TGTGCCACCAGCGGGGAAAGCACAGATACGCAGTATTTT; CDR3aa: CATSGESTDTQYF
abundance: few; j_gene: TRBJ2-5; d_gene: .; v_gene: TRBV6-2/TRBV6-3; CDR3nt: TGTGCCAGCGTCACCGGTGGGGGTCAAGAGACCCAGTACTTC; CDR3aa: CASVTGGGQETQYF
abundance: few; j_gene: TRBJ1-2; d_gene: TRBD1; v_gene: TRBV7-9; CDR3nt: TGTGCCAGCAGGAGCTTACCCGACAGGGCCGGTGGCTACACCTTC; CDR3aa: CASRSLPDRAGGYTF
abundance: few; j_gene: TRBJ1-1; d_gene: .; v_gene: TRBV12-3/TRBV12-4; CDR3nt: TGTGCCAGCAGCGATATCCTACCAGTTGAAGCTTTCTTT; CDR3aa: CASSDILPVEAFF
abundance: .; j_gene: TRBJ2-7; d_gene: .; v_gene: TRBV4-1; CDR3nt: TGCGCCAGCAGCCAAGGGACGGACACGTTCTACGAGCAGTACTTC; CDR3aa: CASSQGTDTFYEQYF
abundance: .; j_gene: TRBJ1-2; d_gene: TRBD1; v_gene: TRBV25-1; CDR3nt: TGTGCCAGCAGTGAATGGGACAGGGCGAGCTACACCTTC; CDR3aa: CASSEWDRASYTF
abundance: few; j_gene: TRBJ1-1; d_gene: TRBD1; v_gene: TRBV7-3; CDR3nt: TGTGCCAGCAGCCGAGGGGGCCTTTTGAACACTGAAGCTTTCTTT; CDR3aa: CASSRGGLLNTEAFF
abundance: few; j_gene: TRBJ1-2; d_gene: TRBD1; v_gene: TRBV28; CDR3nt: TGTGCCAGCAGTACCGGACAGGGGGCCAGCGTTTATGGCTACACCTTC; CDR3aa: CASSTGQGASVYGYTF
abundance: few; j_gene: TRBJ2-5; d_gene: .; v_gene: TRBV10-3; CDR3nt: TGTGCCATCGCAACGGCCGCCCAGCGGGAGACCCAGTACTTC; CDR3aa: CAIATAAQRETQYF
abundance: many; j_gene: TRBJ2-1; d_gene: TRBD2; v_gene: TRBV15; CDR3nt: TGTGCCACCAGCGGCGGACTAGCGGGGAGATCCAATAGCGAGCAGTTCTTC; CDR3aa: CATSGGLAGRSNSEQFF
abundance: few; j_gene: TRBJ1-2; d_gene: .; v_gene: TRBV11-2; CDR3nt: TGTGCCAGCAGCTTAGAGTCCGCAAGCAATTATGGCTACACCTTC; CDR3aa: CASSLESASNYGYTF
abundance: .; j_gene: TRBJ1-1; d_gene: TRBD1; v_gene: TRBV7-9; CDR3nt: TGTGCCAGCAGCTGGACAGGTTACACTGAAGCTTTCTTT; CDR3aa: CASSWTGYTEAFF
abundance: few; j_gene: TRBJ2-1; d_gene: TRBD1; v_gene: TRBV6-1; CDR3nt: TGTGCCAGCAGTGACCCGGGACAGGGGGCGATTGAGCAGTTCTTC; CDR3aa: CASSDPGQGAIEQFF
abundance: .; j_gene: TRBJ1-5; d_gene: .; v_gene: TRBV5-1; CDR3nt: TGCGCCAGCAGCTTGATGGGATATAGCAATCAGCCCCAGCATTTT; CDR3aa: CASSLMGYSNQPQHF
abundance: few; j_gene: TRBJ2-1; d_gene: .; v_gene: TRBV10-1; CDR3nt: TGCGCCAGCGGACGTAACAATGAGCAGTTCTTC; CDR3aa: CASGRNNEQFF
abundance: few; j_gene: TRBJ1-1; d_gene: .; v_gene: TRBV29-1; CDR3nt: TGCAGCGTTGGCATTATGAACACTGAAGCTTTCTTT; CDR3aa: CSVGIMNTEAFF
abundance: few; j_gene: TRBJ2-1; d_gene: .; v_gene: TRBV7-3; CDR3nt: .; CDR3aa: CASSFGPGGNEQFF
abundance: .; j_gene: TRBJ1-5; d_gene: .; v_gene: TRBV19; CDR3nt: TGTGCCAGTAGTATAGCCGACCAGTACAATCAGCCCCAGCATTTT; CDR3aa: CASSIADQYNQPQHF
abundance: .; j_gene: TRBJ1-1; d_gene: .; v_gene: TRBV7-9; CDR3nt: TGTGCCAGCAGCCCCCGGCAGGGGATTAGGGCTTTCTTT; CDR3aa: CASSPRQGIRAFF
abundance: few; j_gene: TRBJ2-6; d_gene: .; v_gene: TRBV4-3; CDR3nt: TGCGCCAGCAGCCAAGATTTCTCTGGGGCCAACGTCCTGACTTTC; CDR3aa: CASSQDFSGANVLTF
abundance: .; j_gene: TRBJ1-2; d_gene: .; v_gene: TRBV11-2; CDR3nt: TGTGCCAGCAGCCCAGTGGGCAGGGGCTTTCGGGGCTACACCTTC; CDR3aa: CASSPVGRGFRGYTF
abundance: few; j_gene: TRBJ2-3; d_gene: .; v_gene: TRBV15; CDR3nt: TGTGCCACCTCCCCAGCGGGCCTTGGCACAGATACGCAGTATTTT; CDR3aa: CATSPAGLGTDTQYF
abundance: many; j_gene: TRBJ2-3; d_gene: TRBD1; v_gene: TRBV5-1; CDR3nt: TGCGCCAGCAGGCGCCGAACAGGGGATGCAGATACGCAGTATTTT; CDR3aa: CASRRRTGDADTQYF
abundance: few; j_gene: TRBJ1-2; d_gene: .; v_gene: TRBV20-1; CDR3nt: TGCAGTGCTAGAGTGGGCCTACTCACTAACTATGGCTACACCTTC; CDR3aa: CSARVGLLTNYGYTF
abundance: once; j_gene: TRBJ1-6; d_gene: TRBD1; v_gene: TRBV6-2/TRBV6-3; CDR3nt: TGTGCCAGCAGTTACGAGCAGGGGGTAAATTCACCCCTCCACTTT; CDR3aa: CASSYEQGVNSPLHF
abundance: few; j_gene: TRBJ2-1; d_gene: TRBD2; v_gene: TRBV10-3; CDR3nt: TGTGCCACTGTGGGGGGGAGCTCCTACAATGAGCAGTTCTTC; CDR3aa: CATVGGSSYNEQFF
abundance: few; j_gene: TRBJ1-3; d_gene: .; v_gene: TRBV6-5; CDR3nt: TGTGCCAGCAGACGACAGGACCACTCTGGAAACACCATATATTTT; CDR3aa: CASRRQDHSGNTIYF
abundance: .; j_gene: TRBJ2-7; d_gene: TRBD1; v_gene: TRBV7-2; CDR3nt: TGTGCCAGCAGCTTAGTAGGGGGACAGGGTATTCCCTACGAGCAGTACTTC; CDR3aa: CASSLVGGQGIPYEQYF
abundance: .; j_gene: TRBJ2-1; d_gene: TRBD1; v_gene: TRBV4-3; CDR3nt: TGCGCCAGCAGCCAAGATAGACAGGGTAGGCAGTTCTTC; CDR3aa: CASSQDRQGRQFF
abundance: .; j_gene: TRBJ2-7; d_gene: .; v_gene: TRBV5-1; CDR3nt: TGCGCCAGCAGCGACCAGTACGAGCAGTACTTC; CDR3aa: CASSDQYEQYF
abundance: few; j_gene: TRBJ1-5; d_gene: .; v_gene: TRBV29-1; CDR3nt: TGCAGCTTTCAGCCCCAGCATTTT; CDR3aa: CSFQPQHF
abundance: few; j_gene: TRBJ2-5; d_gene: TRBD1; v_gene: TRBV4-1; CDR3nt: TGCGCCAGCAGCCAAGCTGTGACAGGGCGGCGGGAGACCCAGTACTTC; CDR3aa: CASSQAVTGRRETQYF
abundance: .; j_gene: TRBJ2-5; d_gene: TRBD2; v_gene: TRBV29-1; CDR3nt: TGCAGCGTTGAAGATCGGGGGGGGTTAGAGACCCAGTACTTC; CDR3aa: CSVEDRGGLETQYF
abundance: many; j_gene: TRBJ2-2; d_gene: TRBD1; v_gene: TRBV12-3/TRBV12-4; CDR3nt: TGTGCCAGCAGTAGCCGGGACAGGGTCACCGGGGAGCTGTTTTTT; CDR3aa: CASSSRDRVTGELFF
abundance: .; j_gene: TRBJ2-2; d_gene: TRBD1; v_gene: TRBV5-1; CDR3nt: TGCGCCAGCTATCGAACATCCGGGACAGGGAGCACCGGGGAGCTGTTTTTT; CDR3aa: CASYRTSGTGSTGELFF
abundance: few; j_gene: TRBJ2-3; d_gene: .; v_gene: TRBV10-3; CDR3nt: TGTGCCATCAGTGAAGGTTCCACAGATACGCAGTATTTT; CDR3aa: CAISEGSTDTQYF
abundance: few; j_gene: TRBJ1-2; d_gene: TRBD1; v_gene: TRBV2; CDR3nt: TGTGCCAGCAGTAAAACAGGGGTTTATGGCTACACCTTC; CDR3aa: CASSKTGVYGYTF
abundance: .; j_gene: TRBJ2-3; d_gene: TRBD2; v_gene: TRBV5-1; CDR3nt: TGCGCCAGCAGCTGGGGGACTAGCGTTCCCGCAGATACGCAGTATTTT; CDR3aa: CASSWGTSVPADTQYF
abundance: many; j_gene: TRBJ1-1; d_gene: .; v_gene: TRBV20-1; CDR3nt: TGCAGTGCTAGAGTCGGGGGCGCCAACACTGAAGCTTTCTTT; CDR3aa: CSARVGGANTEAFF